Sequencing of this T cell receptor beta chain was carried out in a study of post-analysis software for immune sequencing data. Across the study: Included among the disease courses, which were recorded for the cohort, were relapsing-remitting, secondary progressive and progressive-relapsing multiple sclerosis. Study results and caveats: A few TRBV segments appeared more often in patients than in controls, and TRBV5-6, TRBV5-1 and TRBV20-1 were among these. When compared against controls, multiple sclerosis patients showed significantly lower normalized Chao1 diversity. Strong co-clustering by F measure was seen for same-batch samples.

This clonotype was seen a few times. Its matching antigen is unknown. The ends were cut back, 3 bases at V and 7 bases at J, with 15 bases in the middle. This CDR3 region has 14 residues. The library was made from cDNA and included unique molecular identifiers. TCRdb re-called the PCR reads through MiXCR, storing one row per CDR3 protein. The sample holds about 820,000 distinct CDR3 sequences, 53% seen once. The sequencing input was blood. V usage is TRBV12-3 or TRBV12-4 and J usage is TRBJ2-5, with a possible D match to TRBD1 (7 bases). The source is a girl aged 5-17 years with multiple sclerosis. The CDR3 region is CASSFRGEKVTQYF. The CDR3 region has the DNA TGTGCCAGCAGTTTCAGGGGGGAGAAGGTGACCCAGTACTTC.